This T cell receptor (beta chain) was obtained from a study of Graves' ophthalmopathy and Graves' hyperthyroidism. Study results and caveats: This model predicted ophthalmopathy progression (sensitivity about 67%, specificity 72% to 85%). Most clonotypes expanded in thyroid above 0.001 frequency were present in blood too. Researchers report that a 13-signature model separated ophthalmopathy from stable hyperthyroidism, posting 87.88% sensitivity and approximately 81% specificity.

Diagnosis used clinical symptoms, serum thyroxine, TRAb, thyroid ultrasound and orbital computed tomography. The CDR3 extends over 15 amino acids. After removal of 0 bases from V and 5 bases from J, the junction contained 7 bases not matched to a gene. Germline V lookup: CDR1 SGHRS, CDR2 YFSETQ. This clonotype occurred many times. The target antigen is unknown. The sequenced template was RNA, covering the TCR beta CDR3 region. HTBI primers were employed in first-round RT-PCR, then a second-round multiplex PCR followed. TCRdb re-analysed the multiplex PCR reads in MiXCR, keeping a single row per CDR3 protein. In the table there are roughly 700,000 distinct CDR3 sequences, roughly 40% of which are singletons.

This rearrangement joins TRBV5-1 to TRBJ1-1; 7 nucleotides agree with TRBD1. Material for sequencing was peripheral blood. The origin of this receptor is an adult man with Graves' ophthalmopathy. CDR3 sequence: CASSLEGRGRTEAFF. The CDR3, as DNA: TGCGCCAGCAGCTTGGAGGGCAGGGGGAGGACTGAAGCTTTCTTT. Together with reference TRBV5-1 and TRBJ1-1, the CDR3 gives the full variable domain: KAGVTQTPRYLIKTRGQQVTLSCSPISGHRSVSWYQQTPGQGLQFLFEYFSETQRNKGNFPGRFSGRQFSNSRSEMNVSTLELGDSALYLCASSLEGRGRTEAFFGQGTRLTVV.